What follows are 30 T cell receptor beta chains derived from one specimen sequenced in a study of CD4 T cells in relation to SARS-CoV-2 and coronaviruses. TCRdb's copy holds only in-frame clones and misses some; the assay was immunoSEQ multiplex PCR. The sample has approximately 50,000 clones, roughly 94% seen once. Sequencing was performed on naive CD4+ T cells from PBMCs. Subset described: naive CD4+ T cells isolated by negative enrichment. The receptors originated from an adult with COVID-19.

This clone was counted once. This sequence joins TRBV7-2 and TRBJ1-6; 7 nucleotides line up with TRBD1. This CDR3 has 15 amino acids. Germline V gene sequence: CDR1 SGHTA, CDR2 FQGNSA. Germline trimming cut 5 bases from V and 5 bases from J; bases unmatched to any gene: 6. DNA for the CDR3: TGTGCCAGCAGCGCGAACAGGGGCGATAATTCACCCCTCCACTTT. It is translated as CASSANRGDNSPLHF.

As DNA, the CDR3 is TGTGCCAGCAGCCTAGCCGGGGTAGCGGGCCCCTACGAGCAGTACTTC. This codes for CASSLAGVAGPYEQYF. V is TRBV5-5 and J is TRBJ2-7, with TRBD2 identical over 7 bases. The CDR3 loop spans 16 amino acids. The germline CDR1 and CDR2 sequences are SGHKS and YYEKEE (reference sequence). Unmatched junction bases numbered 12, after V lost 4 bases and J lost 2 bases.

The rearrangement links TRBV7-2 to TRBJ1-4; D gene uncertain. The germline V gene encodes CDR1 SGHTA and CDR2 FQGNSA. The CDR3 loop spans 13 amino acids. V was shortened by 6 bases and J by 8 bases, with 13 bases between the two germline ends. The CDR3 region has the DNA TGTGCCAGCAGTCTCAACTCCGGGGAAAAACTGTTTTTT. This translates into CASSLNSGEKLFF.

V usage is TRBV5-1 and J usage is TRBJ2-5; tentatively, D is TRBD1 (5 bases). Trimming left V 1 base short and J 5 bases short, with 12 bases between. This CDR3 is 14 amino acids long. Germline CDR1 SGHRS, CDR2 YFSETQ. The CDR3 DNA sequence: TGCGCCAGCAGCTTGCGAACAGGTCGGGAGACCCAGTACTTC. It yields the protein CASSLRTGRETQYF.

The chain has TRBV29-1 and TRBJ2-7, with 8 bases that match TRBD1. The CDR3 has 16 residues. V trimming: 7 bases; J trimming: 0 bases; junction bases outside the gene matches: 14. Germline CDR1 SQVTM, CDR2 ANQGSEA. CDR3 amino acids: CSALSDRDRNSYEQYF. For the CDR3, the DNA is TGCAGCGCCCTGTCGGACAGGGACCGAAACTCCTACGAGCAGTACTTC.

The chain combines TRBV5-1 with TRBJ2-3, with TRBD2 matching 8 bases. CDR3 length: 13 amino acids. With 4 bases clipped from V and 3 bases from J, the junction kept 1 base outside the gene matches. From germline, CDR1 is SGHRS and CDR2 YFSETQ. For the CDR3, the DNA is TGCGCCAGCAGCGGACTAGCTACAGATACGCAGTATTTT. Translated, it gives CASSGLATDTQYF.

This clone was observed a single time. The chain carries TRBV12-2 and TRBJ2-7; TRBD1 reflects the table's D call only, with no check against the DNA. TRBV12-2 is assigned pseudogene status. The CDR3 has 15 amino acids. CDR3 DNA sequence: TGTGCAAGTCGCTTGACACGCTTCACCCCCTACGAGCAGTACTTC. It translates to CASRLTRFTPYEQYF.

This clone was observed a single time. The chain carries TRBV2 and TRBJ2-1; D may correspond to TRBD1 or TRBD2 (7 bases each). In germline, CDR1 is SNHLY, CDR2 FYNNEI. This CDR3 has 15 residues. The V end was cut by 5 bases, the J end by 5 bases, with 16 bases between. The CDR3 DNA is TGTGCCAGCAGTTCCTCGACAGGGAGGGACAATGAGCAGTTCTTC. This codes for CASSSSTGRDNEQFF. The full variable domain, completed using reference TRBV2 and TRBJ2-1, is EPEVTQTPSHQVTQMGQEVILRCVPISNHLYFYWYRQILGQKVEFLVSFYNNEISEKSEIFDDQFSVERPDGSNFTLKIRSTKLEDSAMYFCASSSSTGRDNEQFFGPGTRLTVL.

The chain couples TRBV18 to TRBJ2-7; D is undetermined. CDR3 length: 12 amino acids. V was trimmed by 3 bases and J by 3 bases, leaving 6 bases between them. Per germline, CDR1 KGHSH and CDR2 LQKENI. The CDR3 DNA reads as TGTGCCAGCTCACCGAACTTCTACGAGCAGTACTTC. This codes for CASSPNFYEQYF.

The CDR3 is CVRSLVWDRF. The CDR3 nucleotides read TGTGTCAGAAGCTTAGTATGGGACAGGTTT. The genes are TRBV7-5 and TRBJ1-1; the table assigns TRBD1, which was not confirmed against the DNA. TRBV7-5 is classified as a pseudogene. The CDR3 is 10 residues long.

The chain has TRBV6-1 and TRBJ2-5, with D perhaps matching TRBD1 (6 bases). The V end lost 3 bases, the J end lost 7 bases, and 21 bases lay between the germline ends. This CDR3 comprises 16 residues. Per germline, CDR1 MNHNS and CDR2 SASEGT. The CDR3 reads CASSDPGQQGLGTQYF. For the CDR3, the DNA is TGTGCCAGCAGTGACCCGGGACAACAGGGTTTGGGGACCCAGTACTTC.

This rearrangement joins TRBV28 to TRBJ2-1, with 8 positions matching TRBD2. After removal of 8 bases from V and 8 bases from J, the junction contained 8 bases not matched to a gene. This CDR3 has 13 amino acids. Germline lookup yields CDR1 MDHEN and CDR2 SYDVKM. CDR3 in DNA: TGTGCCAGCTTGGGACTAGTCTTCCATGAGCAGTTCTTC. Its translation is CASLGLVFHEQFF.

The rearrangement uses TRBV5-4 and TRBJ2-7; D possibly uses TRBD1 or TRBD2 (6 bases each). This CDR3 comprises 17 residues. Germline-derived CDR1 and CDR2 are SGHNT and YYREEE (reference sequence). V was shortened by 0 bases and J by 4 bases, with 20 bases between the two germline ends. In DNA form, the CDR3 reads TGTGCCAGCAGCTTGGCCGGGGGTCGGGACACTTCTTACGAGCAGTACTTC. Translated: CASSLAGGRDTSYEQYF.

V usage is TRBV13 and J usage is TRBJ1-3; 7 nucleotides align to TRBD1. This CDR3 is 15 amino acids long. V was pared by 0 bases and J by 4 bases, with 3 bases of the junction left unmatched. From germline, CDR1 is PRHDT and CDR2 FYEKMQ (reference sequence). This chain's CDR3 is CASSLGGTVGNTIYF. CDR3 bases: TGTGCCAGCAGCTTAGGCGGGACAGTAGGAAACACCATATATTTT.

Concerning this clone itself: Mismatch with germline at one junction end may stem from a read error. CDR3: CASTSNGIAGAVF. The CDR3 DNA is TGTGCCAGCACCTCCAACGGTATAGCGGGAGCCGTCTTC. V is TRBV6-5 and J is TRBJ2-1; 9 nucleotides align to TRBD2. The CDR3 length is 13 residues. In germline, CDR1 is MNHEY, CDR2 SVGAGI.

The chain is built from TRBV19 and TRBJ2-7, with 7 bases identical to TRBD1. Germline lookup yields CDR1 LNHDA and CDR2 SQIVND (reference sequence). The trim removed 6 bases at V and 0 bases at J, leaving 8 bases unmatched. There are 15 residues in the CDR3. The CDR3 loop is CASRKQGPSSYEQYF. The CDR3 coding sequence is TGTGCCAGTAGAAAACAGGGGCCCAGCTCCTACGAGCAGTACTTC.

This clone was recorded a few times. V usage is TRBV7-3 and J usage is TRBJ1-1; weak D call: TRBD1 (6 bases). Germline V lookup: CDR1 SGHTA, CDR2 FQGTGA. Trimming took 1 base from V and 0 from J, leaving 9 bases between them. The CDR3 loop spans 15 amino acids. The CDR3 loop reads CASSLNRALNTEAFF. The DNA for the CDR3 is TGTGCCAGCAGCTTAAACAGGGCCCTGAACACTGAAGCTTTCTTT.

CDR3 bases: TGTGCCAGCAGGACCGACAGGGGCTCCTACAATGAGCAGTTCTTC. Translation gives CASRTDRGSYNEQFF. The chain joins TRBV28 to TRBJ2-1, with 8 nucleotides matching TRBD1. Germline V gene sequence: CDR1 MDHEN, CDR2 SYDVKM. This CDR3 region has 15 residues. J lost 0 bases, V lost 6 bases, and 4 bases had no gene match.

The V call is TRBV6-5, the J call TRBJ2-7; TRBD2 matches 14 bases. V was pared by 5 bases and J by 7 bases, with 4 bases of the junction left unmatched. CDR3 length: 14 amino acids. Germline CDR1 is MNHEY and CDR2 is SVGAGI. CDR3 amino acids: CASSRGLAGVEQYF. The CDR3, as DNA: TGTGCCAGCAGTAGGGGACTAGCGGGAGTTGAGCAGTACTTC.

The chain is built from TRBV6-5 and TRBJ1-5; 7 bases align to TRBD1. CDR3 size: 14 residues. Germline CDR1 reads MNHEY; CDR2 reads SVGAGI. Trimming at V came to 2 bases and at J to 8 bases, leaving 6 bases not matched to a gene. CDR3 nucleotides: TGTGCCAGCAGTTACCGTGACAGGGTGGAGCCCCAGCATTTT. The encoded protein is CASSYRDRVEPQHF.

The V call is TRBV2, the J call TRBJ2-5, with TRBD1 matching 9 bases. Looked up from germline, CDR1 is SNHLY and CDR2 is FYNNEI. V gave up 6 bases and J gave up 5 bases; unmatched junction bases: 4. This CDR3 comprises 13 residues. Written as DNA, the CDR3 is TGTGCCAGCAGGACAGGGGGGGTCGAGACCCAGTACTTC. This codes for CASRTGGVETQYF.

This clone was observed a handful of times. The J gene is TRBJ1-3, the V gene TRBV10-3; D call uncertain. V was pared by 10 bases and J by 2 bases, with 12 bases between. This CDR3 is 13 amino acids long. Germline V lookup: CDR1 ENHRY, CDR2 SYGVKD. CDR3 bases: TGTGCCAGCGAACCACATGCTGGAAACACCATATATTTT. Translated: CASEPHAGNTIYF.

This chain links TRBV2 with TRBJ1-5; 8 bases are shared with TRBD1. The V gene end was trimmed by 6 bases and the J gene end by 6 bases; junction bases not matched to a gene: 4. The CDR3 has 13 residues. CDR1 is SNHLY, CDR2 FYNNEI, per germline. The CDR3 DNA sequence: TGTGCCAGCAGGGACAGGGCCACTCAGCCCCAGCATTTT. This gives the protein CASRDRATQPQHF.

This clone was counted a single time. The chain joins TRBV5-1 to TRBJ2-3; 11 bases map to TRBD2. V trimming: 2 bases; J trimming: 0 bases; junction bases outside the gene matches: 5. This CDR3 contains 17 residues. The germline V gene encodes CDR1 SGHRS and CDR2 YFSETQ. CDR3 bases: TGCGCCAGCAGCTTACCCGGGACTAGCGGCAGCACAGATACGCAGTATTTT. Protein sequence: CASSLPGTSGSTDTQYF.

V gene TRBV30 combines with J gene TRBJ1-4; 7 positions match TRBD1. Germline lookup yields CDR1 GTSNPN and CDR2 SVGIG (reference sequence). Trimming at V came to 3 bases and at J to 6 bases, leaving 4 bases not matched to a gene. The CDR3 is 13 residues long. The CDR3 spells CAWRDRVDEKLFF. For the CDR3, the DNA is TGTGCCTGGAGAGACAGGGTGGATGAAAAACTGTTTTTT.

CDR3 sequence (DNA): TGTGCCAGCACCAATGGACTAGCGGGTACCTACGAGCAGTACTTC. Translation: CASTNGLAGTYEQYF. The genes are TRBV7-9 and TRBJ2-7, with 11 bases fitting TRBD2. V lost 7 bases and J lost 2; bases outside the gene matches: 7. This CDR3 comprises 15 residues. Germline V gene sequence: CDR1 SEHNR, CDR2 FQNEAQ (reference sequence). Based on the CDR3 plus reference TRBV7-9 and TRBJ2-7, the full variable domain is DTGVSQNPRHKITKRGQNVTFRCDPISEHNRLYWYRQTLGQGPEFLTYFQNEAQLEKSRLLSDRFSAERPKGSFSTLEIQRTEQGDSAMYLCASTNGLAGTYEQYFGPGTRLTVT.

In its sample, this clone was seen a few times. The chain couples TRBV30 to TRBJ2-7, with 7 bases identical to TRBD2. CDR3 size: 14 residues. Looked up from germline, CDR1 is GTSNPN and CDR2 is SVGIG (reference sequence). V shed 3 bases, J shed 5 bases, and the junction held 10 bases outside the gene matches. The CDR3 sequence: CAWRRRLADHEQYF. CDR3 sequence (DNA): TGTGCCTGGAGGAGGAGGCTAGCGGATCACGAGCAGTACTTC.

The chain is built from TRBV4-3 and TRBJ2-3; 10 bases are shared with TRBD2. Unmatched junction bases numbered 4, after V lost 3 bases and J lost 4 bases. Germline-derived CDR1 and CDR2 are LGHNA and YSLEER. The CDR3 sequence is 15 residues long. The CDR3 DNA reads TGCGCCAGCAGCCATGGAGCGGGAGGGTCAGATACGCAGTATTTT. Amino acid sequence: CASSHGAGGSDTQYF.

The chain joins TRBV7-3 to TRBJ2-2, with 9 bases that match TRBD1. Germline V CDR1 and CDR2: SGHTA, FQGTGA. There are 15 residues in the CDR3. With 2 bases clipped from V and 8 bases from J, the junction kept 6 bases outside the gene matches. CDR3 coding DNA: TGTGCCAGCAGCTTACTAACAGGGGGCAGAGGGGAGCTGTTTTTT. It is translated as CASSLLTGGRGELFF.

The rearrangement links TRBV5-6 to TRBJ2-1; 7 nucleotides align to TRBD2. V trimming: 4 bases; J trimming: 16 bases; junction bases outside the gene matches: 14. Per the germline V gene, CDR1 is SGHDT and CDR2 is YYEEEE. The CDR3 is made up of 13 amino acids. CDR3 region: CASSAGLDSPPFF. Written as DNA, the CDR3 is TGTGCCAGCAGCGCCGGACTAGATAGCCCCCCTTTCTTC.